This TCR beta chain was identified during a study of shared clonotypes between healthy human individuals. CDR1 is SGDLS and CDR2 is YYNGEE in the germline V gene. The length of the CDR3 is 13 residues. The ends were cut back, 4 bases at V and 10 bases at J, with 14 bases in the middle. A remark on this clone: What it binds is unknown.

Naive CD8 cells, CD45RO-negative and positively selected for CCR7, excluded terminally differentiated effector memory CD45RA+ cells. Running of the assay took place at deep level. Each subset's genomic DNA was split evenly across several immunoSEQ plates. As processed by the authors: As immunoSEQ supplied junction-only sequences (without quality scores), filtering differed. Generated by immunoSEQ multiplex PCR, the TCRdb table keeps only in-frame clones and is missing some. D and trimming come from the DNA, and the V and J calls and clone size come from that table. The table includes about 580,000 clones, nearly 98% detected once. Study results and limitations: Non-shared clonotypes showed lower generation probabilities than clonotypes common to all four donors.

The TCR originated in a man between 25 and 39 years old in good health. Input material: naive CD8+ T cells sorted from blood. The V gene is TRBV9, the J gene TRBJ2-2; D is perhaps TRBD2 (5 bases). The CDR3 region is CASSPRTLPELFF. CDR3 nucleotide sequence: TGTGCCAGCAGCCCCCGGACTCTCCCGGAGCTGTTTTTT. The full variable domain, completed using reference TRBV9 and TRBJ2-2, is DSGVTQTPKHLITATGQRVTLRCSPRSGDLSVYWYQQSLDQGLQFLIQYYNGEERAKGNILERFSAQQFPDLHSELNLSSLELGDSALYFCASSPRTLPELFFGEGSRLTVL.